This T cell receptor (beta chain) was retrieved from a study of shared clonotypes between healthy human individuals. Study-wide findings and caveats: The sole specimen, blood, was sampled, and tissue repertoires likely differ.

The data were produced by immunoSEQ multiplex PCR, yet TCRdb's version contains in-frame clones alone and is incomplete. Of approximately 530,000 clones listed, approximately 94% are singletons. CDR1 and CDR2 from the germline V gene are MDHEN and SYDVKM. Trimming took off 3 bases at V and 0 bases at J, with 6 bases between the two ends. This CDR3 has 14 residues. With respect to this clone: The antigen remains undetermined.

The chain carries TRBV28 and TRBJ2-4; D remains unclear. The sequencing input was naive CD4+ T cells sorted from blood. Indicated subset: CD45RA+ positively selected. The sequence was collected from a woman in her 30s in good health. CDR3 nucleotides: TGTGCCAGCAGTTTGGCTCTAGCCAAAAACATTCAGTACTTC. Its protein is CASSLALAKNIQYF.